A selection of T cell receptor beta chains follows, all from one sample in a study of blood T cell repertoires in COVID-19. Data came from immunoSEQ multiplex PCR; TCRdb stores just in-frame clones and leaves some out. This sample yields about 200,000 clones, of which approximately 80% are seen a single time; 27% belongs to the top ten. The sequenced sample consisted of peripheral blood. The receptors originated from a man aged 35 to 55 with acute or convalescent COVID-19. CDR3s include the opening cysteine and the closing phenylalanine or tryptophan. A D gene is named only where the DNA matches it firmly. Expanded clones get a size class; other rows say once, few or many, or leave the size out.

>TRBD2|.|TRBJ2-7|TRBV4-2
CASSHTSGRGDEQYF
TGTGCCAGCAGCCACACTAGCGGGAGAGGGGACGAGCAGTACTTC
>TRBD1|once|TRBJ2-7|TRBV27
CASSPGTVIYEQYF
TGTGCCAGCAGTCCCGGGACAGTGATCTACGAGCAGTACTTC
>.|many|TRBJ1-5|TRBV4-2
CASSSGTPGRGTQPQHF
TGTGCCAGCAGCAGTGGTACCCCGGGCAGGGGCACTCAGCCCCAGCATTTT
>TRBD2|few|TRBJ2-7|TRBV6-6
CASRTGTSGNAYEQYF
TGTGCCAGCAGAACCGGGACTAGCGGAAATGCCTACGAGCAGTACTTC
>TRBD2|.|TRBJ2-7|TRBV6-5
CASSYSGRQTYEQYF
TGTGCCAGCAGTTACAGCGGGAGGCAAACCTACGAGCAGTACTTC
>.|.|TRBJ2-5|TRBV20-1
CSATESGVEETQYF
TGCAGTGCTACTGAATCGGGAGTGGAAGAGACCCAGTACTTC
>.|.|TRBJ2-7|TRBV13
CASSASPGSYEQYF
TGTGCCAGCAGCGCCTCCCCAGGAAGCTACGAGCAGTACTTC
>.|.|TRBJ1-1|TRBV28
CASSPHSTRSAEAFF
TGTGCCAGCAGTCCACACAGTACTCGTAGCGCTGAAGCTTTCTTT
>TRBD2|.|TRBJ2-5|TRBV30
CAWRGRYHQETQYF
TGTGCCTGGCGCGGGAGGTACCACCAAGAGACCCAGTACTTC
>.|.|TRBJ2-7|TRBV27
CASSGGRGGISYEQYF
TGTGCCAGCAGTGGGGGGCGCGGGGGTATCTCCTACGAGCAGTACTTC
>TRBD1|.|TRBJ1-2|TRBV28
CASSLNPGQGGHGYTF
TGTGCCAGCAGTTTAAATCCAGGACAGGGGGGACATGGCTACACCTTC
>TRBD2|.|TRBJ2-1|TRBV5-4
CASSPGLAVSSYNEQFF
TGTGCCAGCAGCCCGGGACTAGCAGTAAGCTCCTACAATGAGCAGTTCTTC
>.|.|TRBJ2-5|TRBV6-5
CAVTVGETQYF
TGTGCAGTGACAGTTGGAGAGACCCAGTACTTC
>TRBD1|.|TRBJ2-3|TRBV9
CASSGQGDPTDTQYF
TGTGCCAGCAGCGGACAGGGGGACCCCACAGATACGCAGTATTTT
>TRBD2|.|TRBJ2-5|TRBV10-3
CAIRSGLAGQETQYF
TGTGCCATCAGGTCGGGACTAGCGGGACAAGAGACCCAGTACTTC
>.|few|TRBJ2-5|TRBV24-1
CATSDTGETQYF
TGTGCCACCAGTGATACCGGGGAGACCCAGTACTTC
>.|.|TRBJ1-2|TRBV5-4
CASSLAGSRVEGYTF
TGTGCCAGCAGCTTGGCCGGGTCCAGGGTGGAGGGCTACACCTTC
>TRBD1|few|TRBJ2-7|TRBV12-3/TRBV12-4
CASMLGQVYEQYF
TGTGCCAGCATGTTAGGACAGGTCTACGAGCAGTACTTC
>TRBD1|few|TRBJ2-5|TRBV6-5
CASQLTGYWETQYF
TGTGCCAGCCAATTGACAGGGTATTGGGAGACCCAGTACTTC
>.|.|TRBJ1-4|TRBV1
CTSSYYPGTDLQKLFF
TGCACCAGCAGCTACTATCCCGGGACAGATCTCCAAAAACTGTTTTTT
>TRBD2|.|TRBJ2-7|TRBV6-2/TRBV6-3
CASSPPPTSGKSEQYF
TGTGCCAGCAGCCCTCCCCCGACTAGCGGGAAATCCGAGCAGTACTTC
>.|.|TRBJ2-5|TRBV23-1
CASIQTPEGETQYF
TGCGCCAGCATTCAGACTCCGGAGGGGGAGACCCAGTACTTC
>.|.|TRBJ1-1|TRBV4-2
CASSQEHRALKATEAFF
TGTGCCAGCAGCCAAGAACACAGGGCCCTGAAGGCCACTGAAGCTTTCTTT
>.|.|TRBJ2-7|TRBV5-1
CASSPGDITIYEQYF
TGCGCCAGCAGCCCAGGGGACATCACTATCTACGAGCAGTACTTC
>.|.|TRBJ1-5|TRBV6-5
CASSPDGGNQPQHF
TGTGCCAGCAGCCCGGACGGGGGCAATCAGCCCCAGCATTTT
>.|.|TRBJ1-2|TRBV18
CASSPGQRYYGYTF
TGTGCCAGCTCACCCGGACAGCGATACTATGGCTACACCTTC
>.|once|TRBJ1-1|TRBV10-3
CATAPEGDTEAFF
TGTGCCACCGCCCCGGAAGGGGACACTGAAGCTTTCTTT
>.|.|TRBJ1-5|TRBV6-1
CASSETQGRQPQHF
TGTGCCAGCAGTGAAACCCAGGGCCGGCAGCCCCAGCATTTT
>.|.|TRBJ1-1|TRBV24-1
CATSDFHCFWGWGTEAFF
TGTGCCACCAGTGATTTCCACTGTTTTTGGGGCTGGGGCACTGAAGCTTTCTTT
>.|.|TRBJ2-6|TRBV30
CAWSPGLGAGGANVLTF
TGTGCCTGGAGTCCCGGTTTGGGGGCGGGTGGGGCCAACGTCCTGACTTTC
>.|few|TRBJ2-3|TRBV10-3
CAISDEGTSTDTQYF
TGTGCCATCAGTGATGAAGGGACTAGCACAGATACGCAGTATTTT